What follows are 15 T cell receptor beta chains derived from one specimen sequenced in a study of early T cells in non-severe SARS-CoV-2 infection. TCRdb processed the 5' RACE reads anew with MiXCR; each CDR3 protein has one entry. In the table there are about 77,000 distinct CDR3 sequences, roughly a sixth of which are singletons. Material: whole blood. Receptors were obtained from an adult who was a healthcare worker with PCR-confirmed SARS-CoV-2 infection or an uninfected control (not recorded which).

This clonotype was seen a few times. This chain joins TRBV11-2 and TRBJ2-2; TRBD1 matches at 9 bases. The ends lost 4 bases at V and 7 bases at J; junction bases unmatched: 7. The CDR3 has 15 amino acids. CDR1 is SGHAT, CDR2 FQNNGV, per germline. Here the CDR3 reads CASSSVQGAIGELFF. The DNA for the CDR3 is TGTGCCAGCAGCTCAGTACAGGGGGCGATCGGGGAGCTGTTTTTT.

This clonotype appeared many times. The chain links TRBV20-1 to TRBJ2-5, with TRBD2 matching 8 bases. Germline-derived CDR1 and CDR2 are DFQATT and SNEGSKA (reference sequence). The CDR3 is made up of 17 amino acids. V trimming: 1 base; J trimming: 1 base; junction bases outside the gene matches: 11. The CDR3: CSARGGRRLASQETQYF. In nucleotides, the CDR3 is TGCAGTGCTAGAGGAGGCCGGAGACTAGCGTCCCAAGAGACCCAGTACTTC.

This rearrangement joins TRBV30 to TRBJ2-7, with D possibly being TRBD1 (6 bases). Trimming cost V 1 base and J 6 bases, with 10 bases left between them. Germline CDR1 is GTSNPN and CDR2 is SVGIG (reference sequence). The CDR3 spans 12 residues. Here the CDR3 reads CAWSGTVAEQYF. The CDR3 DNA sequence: TGTGCCTGGAGTGGGACAGTCGCCGAGCAGTACTTC.

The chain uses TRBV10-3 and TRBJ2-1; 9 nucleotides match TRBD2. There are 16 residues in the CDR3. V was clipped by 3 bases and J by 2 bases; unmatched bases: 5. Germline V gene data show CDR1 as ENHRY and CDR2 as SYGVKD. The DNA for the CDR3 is TGTGCCATCAGTGATGGAGGCGGGGGGGCCTACAATGAGCAGTTCTTC. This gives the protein CAISDGGGGAYNEQFF.

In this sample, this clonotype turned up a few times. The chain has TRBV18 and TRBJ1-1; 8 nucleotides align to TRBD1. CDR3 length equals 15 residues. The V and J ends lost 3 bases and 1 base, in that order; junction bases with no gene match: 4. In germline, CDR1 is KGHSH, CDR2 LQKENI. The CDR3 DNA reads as TGTGCCAGCTCACCCCAGGGGGCACGGAACACTGAAGCTTTCTTT. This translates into CASSPQGARNTEAFF.

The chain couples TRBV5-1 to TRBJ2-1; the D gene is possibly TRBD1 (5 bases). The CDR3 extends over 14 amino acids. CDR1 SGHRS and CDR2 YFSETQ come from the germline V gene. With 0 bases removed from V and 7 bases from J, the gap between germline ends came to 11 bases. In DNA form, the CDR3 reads TGCGCCAGCAGCTTGGGCGGATCAGGGAATGAGCAGTTCTTC. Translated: CASSLGGSGNEQFF.

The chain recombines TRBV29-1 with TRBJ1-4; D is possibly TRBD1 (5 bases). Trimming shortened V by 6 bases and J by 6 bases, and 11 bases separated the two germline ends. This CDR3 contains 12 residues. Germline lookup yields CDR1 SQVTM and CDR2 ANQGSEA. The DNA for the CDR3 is TGCAGCGTCGGGGACCTGTATGAAAAACTGTTTTTT. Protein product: CSVGDLYEKLFF.

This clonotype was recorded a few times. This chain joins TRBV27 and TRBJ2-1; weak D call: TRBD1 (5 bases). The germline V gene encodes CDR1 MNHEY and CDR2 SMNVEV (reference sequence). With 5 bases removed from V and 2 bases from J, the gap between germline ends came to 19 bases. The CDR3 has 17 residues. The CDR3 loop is CASSMGPKSRTYNEQFF. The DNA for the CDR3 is TGTGCCAGCAGTATGGGGCCCAAAAGCCGGACCTACAATGAGCAGTTCTTC.

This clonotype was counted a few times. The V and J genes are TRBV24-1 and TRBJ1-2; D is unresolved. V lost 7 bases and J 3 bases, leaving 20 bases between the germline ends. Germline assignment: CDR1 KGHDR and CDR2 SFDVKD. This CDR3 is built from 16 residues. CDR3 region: CATSSTASEGHYGYTF. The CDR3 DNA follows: TGTGCCACCAGCTCCACCGCCTCTGAAGGTCACTATGGCTACACCTTC.

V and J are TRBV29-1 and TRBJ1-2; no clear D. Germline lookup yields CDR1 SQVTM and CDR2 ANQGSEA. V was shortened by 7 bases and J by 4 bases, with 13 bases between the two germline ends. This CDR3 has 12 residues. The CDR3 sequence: CSAKDSLYGYTF. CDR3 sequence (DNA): TGCAGCGCCAAGGACTCTCTCTATGGCTACACCTTC.

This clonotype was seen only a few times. The CDR3 coding sequence is TGTGCCAGCAGTGTCCTAGCGGGAAGCTCCTACGAGCAGTACTTC. It translates to CASSVLAGSSYEQYF. The chain employs TRBV6-1 and TRBJ2-7, with TRBD2 identical over 9 bases. Germline CDR1 is MNHNS and CDR2 is SASEGT. The length of the CDR3 is 15 residues. The V and J ends lost 4 bases and 0 bases, in that order; junction bases with no gene match: 4.

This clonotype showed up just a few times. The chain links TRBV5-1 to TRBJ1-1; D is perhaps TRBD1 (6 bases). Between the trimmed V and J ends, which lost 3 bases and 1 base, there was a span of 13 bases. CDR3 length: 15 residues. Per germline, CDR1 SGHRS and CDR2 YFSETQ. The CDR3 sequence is CASSSGGAGNTEAFF. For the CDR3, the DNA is TGCGCCAGCAGCTCCGGGGGGGCGGGGAACACTGAAGCTTTCTTT.

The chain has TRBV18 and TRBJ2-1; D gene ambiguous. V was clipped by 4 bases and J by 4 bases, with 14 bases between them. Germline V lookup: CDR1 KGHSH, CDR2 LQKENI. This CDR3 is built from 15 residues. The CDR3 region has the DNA TGTGCCAGCTCACTCGGGCCCACAGAGTACAATGAGCAGTTCTTC. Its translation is CASSLGPTEYNEQFF.

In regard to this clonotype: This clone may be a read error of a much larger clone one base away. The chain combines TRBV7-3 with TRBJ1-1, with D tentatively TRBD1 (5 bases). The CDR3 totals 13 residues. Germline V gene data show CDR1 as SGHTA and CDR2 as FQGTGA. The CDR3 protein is CASSLSAGTEVFF. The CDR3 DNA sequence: TGTGCCAGCAGCTTATCGGCGGGGACTGAAGTTTTCTTT.

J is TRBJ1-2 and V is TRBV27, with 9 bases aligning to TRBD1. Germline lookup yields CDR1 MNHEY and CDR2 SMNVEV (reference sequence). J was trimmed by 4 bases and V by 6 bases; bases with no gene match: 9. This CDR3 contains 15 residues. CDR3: CASSPGGTGTYGYTF. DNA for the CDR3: TGTGCCAGCAGCCCAGGAGGGACAGGGACCTATGGCTACACCTTC.